This T cell receptor beta chain comes out of a study of T cells in Graves' hyperthyroidism and ophthalmopathy (dated by TCRdb to the late 2010s). With regard to the full study: Peripheral blood samples were taken at the time of initial diagnosis, prior to any treatment. TCR Vbeta CDR3 sequencing of some 140 peripheral blood samples (43 ophthalmopathy, about 75 hyperthyroidism and roughly 17 progressor patients) is reported in the paper. In addition, the study compared T-cell repertoires in thyroid tissue and in blood from several Graves' hyperthyroidism patients. After blood sampling, hyperthyroidism patients were treated with methimazole at a starting dose of 30 mg daily, and ophthalmopathy patients were treated with high-dose intravenous methylprednisolone. A discovery cohort of fewer than 110 patients, roughly 45 with Graves' ophthalmopathy and under 60 with stable Graves' hyperthyroidism, was used to find distinguishing TCR V-J signatures. Whether ophthalmopathy could be predicted prospectively was tested in an independent validation cohort made up of under 20 hyperthyroidism patients plus 17 patients who later progressed to ophthalmopathy. The 100 discovery patients were randomly split 7:3 into training and test sets. Overall study outcomes, separate from this receptor: In cross-validation, a model built on a 13 V-J signature told ophthalmopathy apart from stable hyperthyroidism with 85% to 90% sensitivity and around 83% specificity, and in testing the same model reached 80%/75%. Most expanded thyroid clonotypes (frequency above 0.001) were also detected in blood, a finding suggesting that blood repertoires may reflect thyroid immune responses. In validation, progression to ophthalmopathy was predicted by the model with 55% to 71% sensitivity and 72.22% specificity, a median of approximately 7.1 months before onset. No statistical method was used to fix the sample size in advance, and group allocation was not hidden from the investigators.

In the case of this clonotype: The antigen this receptor binds is unknown. One base away there is no much larger clone; base qualities are not given.

TCR beta CDR3 regions were amplified from RNA transcripts. The first round of RT-PCR for the TCR CDR3 was performed with the HTBI primer set and the Qiagen OneStep RT-PCR kit. Libraries were constructed in a second round of multiplex PCR, after which size selection and purification were carried out. The libraries were sequenced on an Illumina HiSeq2000 using paired-end 100 bp reads. Per the source publication's procedure: SOAPnuke was used to process the raw data, removing reads that contained adapters or uncalled bases, had a mean Phred below 15, or lacked an exact match to the constant primer or identifier. COPE v1.2.5 was used to merge the high-quality paired reads, and each unique nucleotide sequence was defined as a clonotype. MiTCR v1.1 was used to align clonotypes to the IMGT TRBV, TRBD and TRBJ reference segments. The analysis included only V-J combinations with a frequency above 0.0001, which together covered 98% to 99.2% of the repertoires. A TCS score was defined as the ratio of F50 (clonal expansion) to E x V (chaos), with BLOSUM62-based TCRdist applied between CDR3 peptides within each V-J. Welch's t-statistics and random forest reduced roughly 500 V-J features to about 12, which were used in a naive Bayes classifier (R e1071). TCRdb reprocessing: public reads trimmed at Q25 with fastp, clones called with MiXCR, in-frame beta chains kept. Every entry covers one CDR3 protein and lists the most common genes and DNA from its rows. TCRdb's processing, not the study's, gives the V and J calls here. Recorded for this sample are some 530,000 distinct CDR3 sequences; roughly 22% of them occurred a single time. Of the sample, under 55% falls within the top ten clones.

The germline V gene supplies CDR1 SGDLS and CDR2 YYNGEE. Trimming leaves V shorter by 4 bases and J shorter by 4 bases, with the junction holding 10 bases beyond the gene matches. The CDR3 sequence holds 17 residues, the cysteine and phenylalanine included. The CDR3 DNA has 51 bases and is translated from base 1. Ophthalmopathy patients had moderately to severely active disease, Clinical Activity Score of at least 3, NOSPECS grade of at least 4, and duration under 3 months. Patients with uncontrolled infections, other autoimmune diseases, pregnancy or lactation were excluded. Diagnoses relied on clinical symptoms, serum thyroxine and TRAb, thyroid ultrasound and orbital computed tomography. PBMCs were isolated from more than 9 ml of fresh peripheral blood by Ficoll-Paque density gradient centrifugation. Total RNA was extracted with Trizol reagent, and quality was checked on an Agilent 2100 Bioanalyzer.

The chain is made from TRBV9 and TRBJ2-5; 13 middle bases align to TRBD2. The sequenced sample was blood. This TCR came from a woman aged 70 to 79 with Graves' ophthalmopathy. The CDR3 protein is CASSPGTSGVQGETQYF. The DNA is TGTGCCAGCAGCCCCGGGACTAGCGGGGTGCAGGGAGAGACCCAGTACTTC. The CDR3 plus the reference TRBV9 and TRBJ2-5 genes for the other parts give the full variable domain: DSGVTQTPKHLITATGQRVTLRCSPRSGDLSVYWYQQSLDQGLQFLIQYYNGEERAKGNILERFSAQQFPDLHSELNLSSLELGDSALYFCASSPGTSGVQGETQYFGPGTRLLVL.